The rows below give T cell receptor beta chains drawn from one sample of a study of blood T cells in healthy people across ages. TCRdb ran MiXCR on the 5' RACE reads and lists one entry per CDR3 protein. The sample has 1.5 million or so distinct CDR3 sequences; roughly 45% are singletons. The sample was blood. Every receptor here comes from a woman under 30 in good health. Both conserved end residues are part of each CDR3. A D gene is named only where the DNA matches it firmly. Size values are once, few and many counts, or a class for expanded clones, and some rows have none.

clone_size	v_call	j_call	d_call	cdr3_nt	cdr3_aa
few	TRBV29-1	TRBJ2-3	.	TGCAGCGTTGTGTTGGAAACAGGGAGAACAGATACGCAGTATTTT	CSVVLETGRTDTQYF
.	TRBV7-2	TRBJ2-1	.	TGTGCCAGCAGCATCCAGGCGGTGCAGTTCTTC	CASSIQAVQFF
few	TRBV7-2	TRBJ1-5	.	TGTGCCAGCAGCATTGGGGGGAAGCAGCCCCAGCATTTT	CASSIGGKQPQHF
few	TRBV5-1	TRBJ2-4	.	TGCGCCAGCAGCTCGGGCGGTAGCGGTGGGAACATTCAGTACTTC	CASSSGGSGGNIQYF
.	TRBV29-1	TRBJ2-1	.	TGCAGCGTTGAAGTCGGGCGGGAAGCTCGGTTCTTC	CSVEVGREARFF
few	TRBV29-1	TRBJ2-3	TRBD1	TGCAGCGTTCTGGACAGGGGGAGCACAGATACGCAGTATTTT	CSVLDRGSTDTQYF
.	TRBV6-5	TRBJ1-1	.	TGTGCCAGCACCCAAAGAGGGGCCCCGGGCTCTGAAGCTTTCTTT	CASTQRGAPGSEAFF
.	TRBV6-5	TRBJ1-2	TRBD1	TGTGCCAGCAGGACGGGACAGAATTATGGCTACACCTTC	CASRTGQNYGYTF
.	TRBV5-1	TRBJ2-7	.	TGCGCCAGCAGCTTGGCTGGACTCCTCGTAGGCGAGCAGTACTTC	CASSLAGLLVGEQYF
.	TRBV6-2/TRBV6-3	TRBJ2-7	.	TGTGCCAGCAGAAATCCGGGAGACTACGAGCAGTACTTC	CASRNPGDYEQYF
few	TRBV20-1	TRBJ2-7	.	TGCAGTGCGGTCCAAGGGGCCTCCAACTACGAGCAGTACTTC	CSAVQGASNYEQYF
few	TRBV5-1	TRBJ1-1	.	TGCGCCAGCAGTTATACCAGCACTGAAGCTTTCTTT	CASSYTSTEAFF
.	TRBV2	TRBJ1-4	.	TGTGCCAGCAGTGAATGGGAAAAACTGTTTTTT	CASSEWEKLFF
.	TRBV9	TRBJ2-1	.	TGTGCCAGCAGCGTAGAAGCTATGGGTTACAATGAGCAGTTCTTC	CASSVEAMGYNEQFF
.	TRBV5-5	TRBJ1-5	.	TGTGCCAGTAGCCCCATGGGGCCCGTAAATAGCAATCAGCCCCAGCATTTT	CASSPMGPVNSNQPQHF
many	TRBV28	TRBJ2-5	.	TGTGCCAGCAGTTTCCACGTATGGGCGGAGACCCAGTACTTC	CASSFHVWAETQYF
.	TRBV27	TRBJ2-5	TRBD1	TGTGCCAGCAGTGGGGACAGTGGAGAGACCCAGTACTTC	CASSGDSGETQYF
.	TRBV6-2/TRBV6-3	TRBJ2-7	.	TGTGCCAGCAGTTATCCCGGGCAGCCGCCGTACGAGCAGTACTTC	CASSYPGQPPYEQYF
.	TRBV5-6	TRBJ2-1	.	TGTGCCAGTACAGGGGACTCCGCCCCGGAGCAGTTCTTC	CASTGDSAPEQFF
.	TRBV30	TRBJ2-7	TRBD1	TGTGCCTGGAGTGTAAGGGACAGCCCCTACGAGCAGTACTTC	CAWSVRDSPYEQYF
few	TRBV6-1	TRBJ1-2	.	TGTGCCAGCGATGAAAAGGGTGTCTATGGCTACACCTTC	CASDEKGVYGYTF
.	TRBV7-2	TRBJ2-3	.	TGTGCCAGCAGCTTAGTTAACCTAGCAGATACGCAGTATTTT	CASSLVNLADTQYF
.	TRBV10-3	TRBJ2-7	TRBD2	TGTGCCATCAGTGAGTCGACTAGCGGGCACTACGAGCAGTACTTC	CAISESTSGHYEQYF
once	TRBV6-5	TRBJ2-1	.	TGTGCCAGCAGTTACTCGGCCCCCACGGTTTGGTACAATGAGCAGTTCTTC	CASSYSAPTVWYNEQFF
few	TRBV7-2	TRBJ1-2	TRBD1	TGTGCCAGCAGCGGGACAGTTACGTATGGCTACACCTTC	CASSGTVTYGYTF
.	TRBV10-3	TRBJ2-5	TRBD2	TGTGCCGCCAATAGCGCCCGGGGGGTGCAGACCCAGTACTTC	CAANSARGVQTQYF
.	TRBV7-2	TRBJ2-7	TRBD2	TGTGCCGGCAGCTTAGCGGGAGACCTTTTGAAAGAGCAGTACTTC	CAGSLAGDLLKEQYF
few	TRBV4-2	TRBJ1-6	TRBD1	TGTGCCAGCACCGTAGGACAGGGGAATTCACCCCTCCACTTT	CASTVGQGNSPLHF
.	TRBV9	TRBJ2-3	.	TGTGCCAGCAGCGTAGATGGGCGGGGACCCAGCACAGATACGCAGTATTTT	CASSVDGRGPSTDTQYF